The 20 T cell receptor beta chains below all came from one sample that was sequenced in a study of neoadjuvant anti-PD-1 for oral cavity cancer. Only in-frame clones appear in the TCRdb table, and some are missing; sequencing was by immunoSEQ multiplex PCR. The sample lists 15,000 to 20,000 clones, 50% to 65% seen once, with over 2.5% in the top ten. The sequences come from PBMCs, collected before nivolumab (anti-PD-1) treatment. The receptors come from a person between 40 and 80 years old with oral cavity squamous cell carcinoma.

This sequence joins TRBV29-1 and TRBJ2-3; 8 nucleotides agree with TRBD2. Germline CDR1 is SQVTM and CDR2 is ANQGSEA. With V trimmed by 7 bases and J by 2 bases, 8 bases remained unmatched. The CDR3 runs 14 residues. The CDR3 DNA is TGCAGCGGCCGCCCGGGAGGGTCCACAGATACGCAGTATTTT. Protein: CSGRPGGSTDTQYF.

The chain recombines TRBV13 with TRBJ2-6; D perhaps matches TRBD1 (5 bases). In germline, CDR1 is PRHDT, CDR2 FYEKMQ (reference sequence). The CDR3 consists of 14 residues. V shed 4 bases and J shed 10 bases, with 14 bases lying between them. DNA for the CDR3: TGTGCCAGCAGCTCCCTAGGGGTTGAGAACGTCCTGACTTTC. Protein: CASSSLGVENVLTF.

This clone has more than one count but fewer than ten. This chain links TRBV27 with TRBJ1-5; a weak D match, TRBD1 (5 bases). Trimming pared 5 bases from V and 0 bases from J, leaving 8 bases between. CDR1 is MNHEY and CDR2 is SMNVEV in the germline V gene (reference sequence). The CDR3 totals 14 residues. The CDR3 here is CASSDSSSNQPQHF. In DNA form, the CDR3 reads TGTGCCAGCAGTGACAGCTCTAGCAATCAGCCCCAGCATTTT.

The CDR3 here is CASGDHPYEQYF. As DNA, the CDR3 is TGTGCCAGCGGGGACCACCCCTACGAGCAGTACTTC. The rearrangement joins TRBV6-5 to TRBJ2-7; either TRBD1 or TRBD2 may supply D (5 bases each). The CDR3 is 12 residues long. Per germline, CDR1 MNHEY and CDR2 SVGAGI. Trimming took 8 bases from V and 2 from J, leaving 10 bases between them.

In nucleotides, the CDR3 is TGTGCCAGCAGCCGCCGGGACAGGGACTACGAGCAGTACTTC. Encoded protein: CASSRRDRDYEQYF. V gene TRBV7-8 combines with J gene TRBJ2-7, with TRBD1 matching over 9 bases. Trimming cost V 5 bases and J 3 bases; bases outside gene matches: 5. The length of the CDR3 is 14 residues. Germline values: CDR1 SGHVS, CDR2 FQNEAQ.

V is TRBV7-2 and J is TRBJ2-1, with 9 bases fitting TRBD2. There are 15 residues in the CDR3. J was trimmed by 7 bases and V by 1 base; bases with no gene match: 5. In germline, CDR1 is SGHTA, CDR2 FQGNSA. CDR3 in amino acids: CASSLVSGSWNEQFF. CDR3 DNA sequence: TGTGCCAGCAGCTTAGTTAGCGGGAGTTGGAATGAGCAGTTCTTC.

This clone is a singleton in its sample. This CDR3 reads CASSPGWGDLYEQYF. CDR3 DNA sequence: TGCGCCAGCAGCCCTGGGTGGGGGGATCTCTACGAGCAGTACTTC. V and J are TRBV5-1 and TRBJ2-7; a weak D match, TRBD2 (6 bases). Germline assignment: CDR1 SGHRS and CDR2 YFSETQ. The CDR3 is 15 residues long. V dropped 4 bases and J dropped 3 bases, with 17 bases sitting between them.

The chain links TRBV7-3 to TRBJ2-2, with D perhaps TRBD1 or TRBD2 (5 bases each). V was pared by 6 bases and J by 4 bases, with 21 bases between. In germline, CDR1 is SGHTA, CDR2 FQGTGA. The CDR3 has 17 residues. Written as DNA, the CDR3 is TGTGCCAGCAGTGTCGTGGGACCCCGGAGCCCCACCGGGGAGCTGTTTTTT. Its protein product is CASSVVGPRSPTGELFF.

The V gene is TRBV15, the J gene TRBJ2-7; the D is unclear. CDR1 LNHNV and CDR2 YYDKDF come from the germline V gene (reference sequence). This CDR3 is 15 amino acids long. With 0 bases removed from V and 0 bases from J, the gap between germline ends came to 9 bases. This CDR3 reads CATSRDPGFSYEQYF. In DNA form, the CDR3 reads TGTGCCACCAGCAGAGATCCAGGATTCTCCTACGAGCAGTACTTC.

This clone is a singleton in its sample. The chain uses TRBV15 and TRBJ1-2, with D uncertain. Per germline, CDR1 LNHNV and CDR2 YYDKDF (reference sequence). The CDR3 totals 14 residues. V was trimmed by 5 bases and J by 8 bases, leaving 18 bases between them. The CDR3 region is CATSLGKGRTGYTF. Here the CDR3 DNA reads TGTGCCACCAGCCTCGGGAAAGGGCGTACAGGCTACACCTTC.

The chain links TRBV7-9 to TRBJ2-2; TRBD1 agrees at 10 bases. Germline loops: CDR1 SEHNR, CDR2 FQNEAQ (reference sequence). The CDR3 contains 14 residues. With 8 bases clipped from V and 3 bases from J, the junction kept 3 bases outside the gene matches. CDR3 sequence (DNA): TGTGCCAGCCCCGGGACAGGGGACACCGGGGAGCTGTTTTTT. Translated: CASPGTGDTGELFF. Drawing the rest from reference TRBV7-9 and TRBJ2-2, the complete variable domain is DTGVSQNPRHKITKRGQNVTFRCDPISEHNRLYWYRQTLGQGPEFLTYFQNEAQLEKSRLLSDRFSAERPKGSFSTLEIQRTEQGDSAMYLCASPGTGDTGELFFGEGSRLTVL.

The chain combines TRBV6-4 with TRBJ2-1; D may be TRBD1 (5 bases). CDR1 MRHNA and CDR2 SNTAGT come from the germline V gene. V lost 4 bases and J lost 6, with 16 bases in between. The CDR3 runs 15 residues. DNA for the CDR3: TGTGCCAGCAGTGCCTGGAGTGGGGCCGGCAATGAGCAGTTCTTC. This translates into CASSAWSGAGNEQFF.

The genes are TRBV30 and TRBJ2-3; 11 nucleotides align to TRBD2. Germline V CDR1 and CDR2: GTSNPN, SVGIG (reference sequence). The CDR3 runs 15 residues. V was clipped by 5 bases and J by 2 bases; unmatched bases: 6. The CDR3 reads CAWGRLAGYTDTQYF. The CDR3 region has the DNA TGTGCCTGGGGGAGACTAGCGGGATACACAGATACGCAGTATTTT.

V is TRBV4-1 and J is TRBJ2-7; D call uncertain. CDR1 MGHRA and CDR2 YSYEKL come from the germline V gene. The CDR3 has 14 residues. V was shortened by 0 bases and J by 7 bases, with 13 bases between the two germline ends. The CDR3 DNA is TGCGCCAGCAGCCAAGATTTTGGCTTTCGGGAGCAGTACTTC. This codes for CASSQDFGFREQYF.

The chain links TRBV4-1 to TRBJ2-7; a possible D gene is TRBD2 (7 bases). CDR1 MGHRA and CDR2 YSYEKL come from the germline V gene. The CDR3 sequence is 14 residues long. Trimming cost V 4 bases and J 7 bases, with 17 bases left between them. CDR3 nucleotides: TGCGCCAGCAGCCCCCGGGGGGCGGGGGTAGAGCAGTACTTC. This gives the protein CASSPRGAGVEQYF.

Here the CDR3 DNA reads TGTGCCAGCAGCTTAACTAGCGGGAGGGCCGGATCCTACGAGCAGTACTTC. This sequence encodes CASSLTSGRAGSYEQYF. J is TRBJ2-7 and V is TRBV7-9; the match to TRBD2 covers 13 bases. Germline loops: CDR1 SEHNR, CDR2 FQNEAQ (reference sequence). The length of the CDR3 is 17 residues. The J segment lost 1 base and the V segment lost 2 bases, leaving 5 bases of the junction unmatched.

The chain uses TRBV27 and TRBJ1-4, with 7 bases lining up with TRBD1. V was clipped by 3 bases and J by 3 bases; unmatched bases: 4. Germline CDR1 and CDR2: MNHEY and SMNVEV (reference sequence). The CDR3 is made up of 15 amino acids. The CDR3 bases are TGTGCCAGCAGTTTCTGGGGACAGTCTAATGAAAAACTGTTTTTT. It is translated as CASSFWGQSNEKLFF.

This sequence joins TRBV2 and TRBJ2-7, with 8 bases lining up with TRBD1. Germline values: CDR1 SNHLY, CDR2 FYNNEI. J lost 0 bases, V lost 7 bases, and 5 bases had no gene match. This CDR3 has 14 residues. CDR3 in amino acids: CASMPTGVSYEQYF. CDR3 coding DNA: TGTGCCAGCATGCCGACAGGGGTCTCCTACGAGCAGTACTTC.

The rearrangement links TRBV4-2 to TRBJ1-4; D call uncertain. In germline, CDR1 is LGHNA, CDR2 YNFKEQ. This CDR3 comprises 15 residues. With 6 bases removed from V and 6 bases from J, the gap between germline ends came to 17 bases. The CDR3 spells CASRPSTEPHEKLFF. In nucleotides, the CDR3 is TGTGCCAGCAGACCTTCAACAGAGCCTCATGAAAAACTGTTTTTT.

This chain joins TRBV2 and TRBJ2-5; D is ambiguous. V shed 6 bases and J shed 7 bases, with 15 bases lying between them. Germline V gene data show CDR1 as SNHLY and CDR2 as FYNNEI. There are 13 residues in the CDR3. The CDR3 nucleotides read TGTGCCAGCAGACCCCCCAGCTGGGCGACCCAGTACTTC. This sequence encodes CASRPPSWATQYF.